A single sample is the source of the 8 T cell receptor beta chains below, sequenced in a study of blood T cell repertoires in COVID-19. Profiling relied on immunoSEQ multiplex PCR, and the TCRdb table lists in-frame clones only, not all of them. Of roughly 230,000 clones listed, approximately 84% were seen once; the top ten hold about 7%. Sequencing input: PBMCs or T cells enriched from blood (not recorded which). The receptors stem from a woman between 45 and 60 years old who had been exposed to COVID-19.

This chain joins TRBV5-6 and TRBJ1-1; D not certain. Germline V gives CDR1 SGHDT, CDR2 YYEEEE. This CDR3 spans 15 amino acids. With 4 bases removed from V and 9 bases from J, the gap between germline ends came to 22 bases. CDR3 amino acids: CASSPLDPGRQKAFF. CDR3 DNA: TGTGCCAGCAGCCCCTTAGACCCGGGGAGACAAAAAGCTTTCTTT.

The rearrangement links TRBV9 to TRBJ2-5; maybe TRBD2 (6 bases). CDR1 and CDR2 (germline): SGDLS, YYNGEE. The V and J ends lost 4 bases and 0 bases respectively, with 16 bases between them. The CDR3 spans 16 residues. The CDR3 nucleotides are TGTGCCAGCAGCCCCCGGGACTCCTTTTACCAAGAGACCCAGTACTTC. Protein sequence: CASSPRDSFYQETQYF.

The V call is TRBV7-9, the J call TRBJ1-2; 7 bases match TRBD1. After removal of 2 bases from V and 0 bases from J, the junction contained 6 bases not matched to a gene. This CDR3 spans 16 amino acids. Per the germline V gene, CDR1 is SEHNR and CDR2 is FQNEAQ (reference sequence). The chain's CDR3 is CASSLWTGLTNYGYTF. The CDR3 DNA is TGTGCCAGCAGCTTATGGACAGGTCTAACTAACTATGGCTACACCTTC.

This clone was detected only once. The chain couples TRBV6-1 to TRBJ1-3; possibly TRBD1 for D (6 bases). Trimming left V 4 bases short and J 0 bases short, with 13 bases between. The CDR3 runs to 16 residues. Germline assignment: CDR1 MNHNS and CDR2 SASEGT. CDR3 bases: TGTGCCAGCAGTGGACCCCGGGACACCTCTGGAAACACCATATATTTT. Translation: CASSGPRDTSGNTIYF.

The CDR3 loop reads CASSQKSRTEQFF. CDR3 DNA sequence: TGCGCCAGCAGCCAAAAAAGCCGGACAGAGCAGTTCTTC. The chain carries TRBV4-3 and TRBJ2-1, with D tentatively TRBD1 (5 bases). The length of the CDR3 is 13 residues. The germline CDR1 and CDR2 sequences are LGHNA and YSLEER. V dropped 2 bases and J dropped 10 bases, with 12 bases sitting between them.

The chain recombines TRBV6-5 with TRBJ1-1; the D is unclear. The CDR3 loop spans 14 amino acids. The ends were cut back, 0 bases at V and 0 bases at J, with 5 bases in the middle. Looked up from germline, CDR1 is MNHEY and CDR2 is SVGAGI. Here the CDR3 reads CASSYSRLNTEAFF. CDR3 nucleotides: TGTGCCAGCAGTTACTCGCGCCTGAACACTGAAGCTTTCTTT.

This clone occurred once. The chain has TRBV5-6 and TRBJ1-1, with 7 bases identical to TRBD1. V lost 0 bases to trimming and J lost 6 bases; unmatched junction nucleotides: 2. CDR3 length equals 13 residues. Germline V gene lookup returns CDR1 SGHDT and CDR2 YYEEEE. CDR3 sequence (DNA): TGTGCCAGCAGCTTGGGAAGGGGGCCTGAAGCTTTCTTT. Its translation is CASSLGRGPEAFF.

The CDR3 region is CASSSRAGARSGNTIYF. The DNA of the CDR3 is TGCGCCAGCAGCTCCCGGGCGGGGGCGAGGTCTGGAAACACCATATATTTT. The chain employs TRBV5-1 and TRBJ1-3; TRBD1 is a possible D gene (6 bases). The CDR3 is 17 amino acids. Trimming pared 3 bases from V and 1 base from J, leaving 17 bases between. Germline V gene data show CDR1 as SGHRS and CDR2 as YFSETQ.